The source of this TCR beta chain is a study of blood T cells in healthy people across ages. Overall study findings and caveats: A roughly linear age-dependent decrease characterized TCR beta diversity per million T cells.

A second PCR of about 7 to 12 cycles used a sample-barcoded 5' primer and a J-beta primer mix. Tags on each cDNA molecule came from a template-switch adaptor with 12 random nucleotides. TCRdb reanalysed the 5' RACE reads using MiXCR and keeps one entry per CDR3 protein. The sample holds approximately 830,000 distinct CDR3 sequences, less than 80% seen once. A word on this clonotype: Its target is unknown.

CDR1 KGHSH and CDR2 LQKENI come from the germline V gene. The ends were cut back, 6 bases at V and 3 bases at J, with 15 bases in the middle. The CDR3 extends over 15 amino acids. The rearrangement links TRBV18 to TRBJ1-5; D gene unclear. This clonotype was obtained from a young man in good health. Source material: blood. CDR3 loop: CASSPSRGLNQPQHF. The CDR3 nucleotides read TGTGCCAGCTCCCCGTCGCGCGGACTCAATCAGCCCCAGCATTTT.